A single sample is the source of the 11 T cell receptor beta chains below, sequenced in a study of radiation and T cells in renal cell carcinoma. Libraries were prepared by immunoSEQ multiplex PCR; TCRdb keeps only in-frame clonotypes and omits some of them. The sample holds around 170,000 clones; 88% are singletons and the top ten take around 11%. As for time point: blood 4 weeks post-SBRT, at nephrectomy. The treatment was: 15 Gy SBRT to primary tumor, nephrectomy 4 weeks later. This specimen was blood, taken from a patient whose treatment included radiotherapy and nephrectomy. These receptor sequences come from a woman between 50 and 59 years old with renal cell carcinoma.

The chain is built from TRBV9 and TRBJ2-7; 9 positions match TRBD2. The CDR3 covers 16 residues. The germline CDR1 and CDR2 sequences are SGDLS and YYNGEE. V shed 0 bases, J shed 2 bases, and the junction held 6 bases outside the gene matches. The CDR3 sequence: CASSVEPSGVTYEQYF. The CDR3, as DNA: TGTGCCAGCAGCGTAGAGCCTAGCGGGGTAACCTACGAGCAGTACTTC. The full variable domain, in which reference TRBV9 and TRBJ2-7 provide the parts outside the CDR3, is DSGVTQTPKHLITATGQRVTLRCSPRSGDLSVYWYQQSLDQGLQFLIQYYNGEERAKGNILERFSAQQFPDLHSELNLSSLELGDSALYFCASSVEPSGVTYEQYFGPGTRLTVT.

The V and J genes are TRBV5-1 and TRBJ2-3, with D possibly being TRBD2 (6 bases). The length of the CDR3 is 16 residues. V was shortened by 4 bases and J by 0 bases, with 15 bases between the two germline ends. Per germline, CDR1 SGHRS and CDR2 YFSETQ. CDR3 in amino acids: CASSKGGGASTDTQYF. CDR3 DNA: TGCGCCAGCAGCAAGGGAGGAGGAGCTAGCACAGATACGCAGTATTTT.

The genes are TRBV9 and TRBJ2-3, with 9 bases that match TRBD2. With V trimmed by 0 bases and J by 6 bases, 8 bases remained unmatched. CDR3 size: 16 residues. Germline V CDR1 and CDR2: SGDLS, YYNGEE. CDR3 coding DNA: TGTGCCAGCAGCGTAGTCGCGGGGGGGGCTTCGGATACGCAGTATTTT. It codes for CASSVVAGGASDTQYF.

The table lists this clone with a count of one. The chain recombines TRBV5-1 with TRBJ2-3; D might be TRBD2 (6 bases). CDR3 size: 16 residues. Germline V gene sequence: CDR1 SGHRS, CDR2 YFSETQ. V lost 0 bases to trimming and J lost 4 bases, with 15 bases between them. CDR3 amino acids: CASSLGAGGRADTQYF. CDR3 bases: TGCGCCAGCAGCTTGGGAGCGGGCGGGCGGGCAGATACGCAGTATTTT.

This sequence joins TRBV2 and TRBJ2-2; TRBD2 aligns across 9 bases. The CDR3 consists of 15 residues. Germline CDR1 is SNHLY and CDR2 is FYNNEI. V shed 8 bases and J 1 base; nucleotides not matched to a gene: 5. For the CDR3, the DNA is TGTGCCAGCTCCTTTAGCGGGGGGAACACCGGGGAGCTGTTTTTT. Protein product: CASSFSGGNTGELFF. Combining the CDR3 with reference TRBV2 and TRBJ2-2 gives the whole variable domain EPEVTQTPSHQVTQMGQEVILRCVPISNHLYFYWYRQILGQKVEFLVSFYNNEISEKSEIFDDQFSVERPDGSNFTLKIRSTKLEDSAMYFCASSFSGGNTGELFFGEGSRLTVL.

Comments on this clone: The junction does not match germline at one end; this may be a read error. V usage is TRBV6-1 and J usage is TRBJ2-1, with a possible D match to TRBD2 (5 bases). The CDR3 extends over 11 amino acids. CDR1 and CDR2 (germline): MNHNS, SASEGT. CDR3 bases: TGTGCCAGCAGTATGGACTTAAAGTCGGTCTTC. Its protein product is CASSMDLKSVF.

CDR3 loop: CASSIRGQPQHF. In nucleotides, the CDR3 is TGTGCCAGTAGTATTCGGGGTCAGCCCCAGCATTTT. The V gene is TRBV19, the J gene TRBJ1-5; D not certain. Deletions cut 3 bases from V and 6 bases from J, with 6 bases between. The CDR3 spans 12 residues. Germline V gene lookup returns CDR1 LNHDA and CDR2 SQIVND (reference sequence).

V gene TRBV18 combines with J gene TRBJ1-4; D unclear. The CDR3 extends over 15 amino acids. V was shortened by 10 bases and J by 1 base, with 16 bases between the two germline ends. Germline V CDR1 and CDR2: KGHSH, LQKENI. The CDR3 protein is CATQIQQLTNEKLFF. DNA of the CDR3: TGTGCCACCCAGATCCAACAGTTAACTAATGAAAAACTGTTTTTT.

The chain carries TRBV18 and TRBJ1-1; D uncertain. Per the germline V gene, CDR1 is KGHSH and CDR2 is LQKENI. This CDR3 has 14 amino acids. The V gene lost 8 bases and the J gene lost 1 base, with 14 bases spanning the gap. For the CDR3, the DNA is TGTGCCAGCGCAAGCCCACGGACGAACACTGAAGCTTTCTTT. This codes for CASASPRTNTEAFF.

V and J are TRBV11-2 and TRBJ1-3; no firm D call. Germline V gene sequence: CDR1 SGHAT, CDR2 FQNNGV. This CDR3 is built from 14 residues. Trimming took 1 base from V and 4 from J, leaving 8 bases between them. The CDR3 DNA sequence: TGTGCCAGCAGCTTAGCGGGTGCGGGAAACACCATATATTTT. Its translation is CASSLAGAGNTIYF.

The chain recombines TRBV5-8 with TRBJ2-5, with TRBD1 identical over 10 bases. With V trimmed by 4 bases and J by 0 bases, 6 bases remained unmatched. CDR3 length: 16 amino acids. Germline V lookup: CDR1 SGHTS, CDR2 YDEGEE. CDR3 coding DNA: TGTGCCAGCAGCAAGGACAGGGGGACCCACCAAGAGACCCAGTACTTC. Translation gives CASSKDRGTHQETQYF.